The T cell receptor beta chain under discussion was sequenced for a study of CD4 T cells in relation to SARS-CoV-2 and coronaviruses. Overall study context: After 10 to 11 days of antigen culture, PBMC TCR beta CDR3s were sequenced. The restricting HLA molecule for shared crossreactive spike epitopes was mapped.

The unexposed donors gave CD4+ T cells in about 2011-2019, prior to COVID-19. The cells were cultured for 9 to 11 days before CD4+ T cells were isolated. Cells permitting, SARS-CoV-2 S/N and four cold-coronavirus spikes were tested on unexposed-donor CD4+ T cells. Note on this clone: Its specificity is unknown.

V was clipped by 3 bases and J by 5 bases; unmatched bases: 7. Germline lookup yields CDR1 MNHEY and CDR2 SVGAGI. The CDR3 has 15 amino acids. Generated by immunoSEQ multiplex PCR, the TCRdb table keeps only in-frame clones and is missing some. The table lists roughly 26,000 clones, roughly 70% of them singletons. Sequenced material: CD4+ T cells from PBMCs, cultured in vitro. The chain combines TRBV6-5 with TRBJ1-1, with 9 bases matching TRBD1. This TCR was sampled from a human donor in good health. The CDR3 bases are TGTGCCAGCAGTTATATTAACAGGGGGCTGACTGAAGCTTTCTTT. Its protein is CASSYINRGLTEAFF.